Ten or more counts support the clone carrying this T cell receptor beta chain. As yet, its antigen is unknown. Then a second PCR, running about 6 to 12 cycles, was carried out with a sample-barcoded 5' primer and a J-beta primer mix. TCRdb independently ran MiXCR on the 5' RACE reads; one entry per CDR3 protein. The table has around 800,000 distinct CDR3 sequences, 44% seen once. V gave up 3 bases and J gave up 2 bases, with 11 bases separating them. Germline V CDR1 and CDR2: ENHRY, SYGVKD. This CDR3 contains 14 residues. These data come from a study of blood T cells in healthy people across ages. Overall study results and limits: Roughly linear age-related decline in beta diversity appeared, significant by age 40. Whereas aged donors had fewer naive CD4+ cells, long-lived donors had more of them and higher diversity.

Each individual donor underwent a draw of approximately 10 milliliters of peripheral blood. No fewer than 6 million PBMCs went into each sample. What was sequenced was blood. The chain carries TRBV10-3 and TRBJ2-7; D is uncertain. The receptor was isolated from a man in his 60s in good health. The CDR3 DNA is TGTGCCATCAGTGATCCGACGGGTACCTACGAGCAGTACTTC. Amino acids: CAISDPTGTYEQYF.